Listed below are T cell receptor beta chains from one sample, sequenced in a study of cytomegalovirus exposure and HLA in healthy donors. TCRdb keeps only in-frame clones here, not all; method: immunoSEQ multiplex PCR. Counted here are 13,000 to 15,000 clones, roughly 64% occurring once; the ten biggest clones make up approximately 19%. Sequencing used PBMCs. These TCRs come from a woman between 50 and 59 years old in good health and CMV-seropositive. Both conserved end residues are part of each CDR3. Fields, in order: D gene, J gene, CDR3 length, clone size, V gene, CDR3 protein, CDR3 DNA. A D gene is named only where the DNA matches it firmly. Some rows have no size entry. The others give once, few or many, or a class for an expanded clone.

.,TRBJ2-1,13,.,TRBV7-2,CASASEIYNEQFF,TGTGCCAGCGCTAGCGAGATTTACAATGAGCAGTTCTTC
.,TRBJ1-1,15,few,TRBV14,CASSHVGAGRTEAFF,TGTGCCAGCAGCCACGTGGGGGCCGGGCGCACTGAAGCTTTCTTT
.,TRBJ1-4,15,few,TRBV6-5,CASSYSTGIVEKLFF,TGTGCCAGCAGTTACTCCACAGGGATTGTGGAAAAACTGTTTTTT
.,TRBJ2-7,15,.,TRBV4-1,CASSQGADSSYEQYF,TGCGCCAGCAGCCAAGGCGCGGATAGCTCCTACGAGCAGTACTTC
TRBD1,TRBJ1-2,10,.,TRBV20-1,CSAPGQGITF,TGCAGTGCACCGGGACAGGGCATCACCTTC
.,TRBJ2-7,15,.,TRBV6-7,CASSYRDKYCYEQYF,TGTGCCAGCAGTTATAGAGACAAGTATTGCTACGAGCAGTACTTC
.,TRBJ1-2,13,.,TRBV6-5,CASSKDSNYGYTF,TGTGCCAGCAGCAAGGACAGCAACTATGGCTACACCTTC
TRBD1,TRBJ2-7,12,.,TRBV7-2,CASSHTGDEQYF,TGTGCCAGCAGCCATACAGGGGACGAGCAGTACTTC
.,TRBJ1-4,15,.,TRBV29-1,CSVAQNLGGSEKLFF,TGCAGCGTAGCTCAAAATTTGGGAGGAAGTGAAAAACTGTTTTTT
.,TRBJ1-1,14,few,TRBV5-1,CASSLVPMNTEAFF,TGCGCCAGCAGCTTGGTTCCCATGAACACTGAAGCTTTCTTT
TRBD1,TRBJ1-1,15,.,TRBV10-3,CAISDLTGLYTEAFF,TGTGCCATCAGTGATTTGACAGGGCTTTACACTGAAGCTTTCTTT
.,TRBJ1-1,17,.,TRBV2,CASSEALPQGHNTEAFF,TGTGCCAGCAGTGAAGCTCTTCCACAGGGTCATAACACTGAAGCTTTCTTT
.,TRBJ1-1,14,.,TRBV15,CATSRNVEGTEAFF,TGTGCCACCAGCAGGAACGTGGAGGGCACTGAAGCTTTCTTT
.,TRBJ2-2,15,few,TRBV29-1,CSVELSVPNTGELFF,TGCAGCGTTGAATTGTCAGTCCCGAACACCGGGGAGCTGTTTTTT
.,TRBJ1-1,13,.,TRBV10-3,CASETPPNTEAFF,TGTGCCTCGGAGACCCCCCCGAACACTGAAGCTTTCTTT
.,TRBJ2-7,12,few,TRBV7-9,CASSWDFYEQYF,TGTGCCAGCAGCTGGGACTTCTACGAGCAGTACTTC
TRBD1,TRBJ2-5,11,.,TRBV29-1,CSAAGGETQYF,TGCAGCGCCGCAGGGGGAGAGACCCAGTACTTC
.,TRBJ2-7,13,.,TRBV7-7,CASSSGLRDEQYF,TGTGCTAGCAGCTCGGGCCTGAGGGACGAGCAGTACTTC
TRBD1,TRBJ2-7,14,.,TRBV10-3,CASVRDRGSYEQYF,TGTGCCAGCGTACGGGACAGGGGTTCGTACGAGCAGTACTTC
TRBD1,TRBJ1-4,15,few,TRBV9,CASSVEEGANEKLFF,TGTGCCAGCAGCGTAGAGGAGGGGGCAAATGAAAAACTGTTTTTT
.,TRBJ2-2,15,.,TRBV11-2,CASSFRRSGTGELFF,TGTGCCAGCAGCTTTAGGAGATCGGGCACCGGGGAGCTGTTTTTT
TRBD1,TRBJ1-2,12,.,TRBV29-1,CSVSQGAEGYTF,TGCAGCGTTTCCCAGGGGGCGGAAGGCTACACCTTC
.,TRBJ2-6,15,once,TRBV6-5,CASRGASSGANVLTF,TGTGCCAGCAGGGGGGCTTCTTCTGGGGCCAACGTCCTGACTTTC
.,TRBJ2-3,13,.,TRBV10-3,CAIRPDAADTQYF,TGTGCCATCAGGCCCGATGCGGCCGATACGCAGTATTTT
TRBD2,TRBJ2-1,15,.,TRBV13,CASSLRAGVVNEQFF,TGTGCCAGCAGCTTGCGGGCGGGAGTTGTCAATGAGCAGTTCTTC
.,TRBJ2-2,12,.,TRBV27,CASSLRAGELFF,TGTGCCAGCAGCCTGCGTGCCGGGGAGCTGTTTTTT
.,TRBJ1-6,14,.,TRBV28,CASSLKPGGSPLHF,TGTGCCAGCAGTTTAAAGCCCGGGGGATCACCCCTCCACTTT
TRBD1,TRBJ1-2,13,once,TRBV5-1,CASSYAPGQGLTF,TGCGCCAGCAGCTACGCACCGGGACAGGGCTTAACCTTC
TRBD2,TRBJ2-3,17,few,TRBV4-2,CASNRKGVAGMGDTQYF,TGTGCCAGCAATCGTAAGGGTGTAGCGGGGATGGGAGATACGCAGTATTTT
.,TRBJ1-6,13,.,TRBV6-5,CASSRGLNSPLHF,TGTGCCAGCAGTCGGGGGTTAAATTCACCCCTCCACTTT
.,TRBJ2-1,13,few,TRBV6-6,CASRPRNSNEQFF,TGTGCCAGCAGACCCCGCAATAGCAATGAGCAGTTCTTC
.,TRBJ2-7,12,.,TRBV5-1,CASSTGTRTQYF,TGCGCCAGCAGTACCGGGACAAGGACTCAGTACTTC
.,TRBJ2-3,11,few,TRBV20-1,CSASPSDTQYF,TGCAGTGCTAGTCCGTCTGATACGCAGTATTTT
.,TRBJ1-1,14,.,TRBV10-3,CAISLGQTNTEAFF,TGTGCCATCAGTCTGGGACAAACCAACACTGAAGCTTTCTTT
.,TRBJ1-2,15,.,TRBV6-5,CASRNRGSINYGYTF,TGTGCCAGCAGAAACCGAGGGAGCATTAACTATGGCTACACCTTC
TRBD2,TRBJ2-7,16,.,TRBV4-1,CASSQVSGVLSYEQYF,TGCGCCAGCAGCCAAGTAAGCGGGGTACTGTCCTACGAGCAGTACTTC
TRBD1,TRBJ1-1,15,.,TRBV29-1,CSVTLRGPGNTEAFF,TGCAGCGTAACGCTCAGGGGGCCTGGTAACACTGAAGCTTTCTTT
TRBD2,TRBJ2-5,16,few,TRBV4-2,CASSPLAGGIGETQYF,TGTGCCAGCAGCCCCCTAGCGGGAGGGATAGGAGAGACCCAGTACTTC
.,TRBJ1-1,11,.,TRBV7-8,CASSPAGEAFF,TGTGCCAGCAGCCCGGCGGGGGAGGCTTTCTTT
TRBD1,TRBJ2-2,17,few,TRBV4-1,CASSQWTGTRVTGELFF,TGCGCCAGCAGCCAGTGGACAGGGACGAGAGTAACCGGGGAGCTGTTTTTT
.,TRBJ1-1,11,.,TRBV28,CASSAEAEAFF,TGTGCCAGCTCTGCGGAGGCTGAAGCTTTCTTT
.,TRBJ2-7,16,few,TRBV4-2,CASSPLRDWSSYEQYF,TGTGCCAGCAGCCCACTCAGGGATTGGAGCTCCTACGAGCAGTACTTC
TRBD2,TRBJ2-5,16,.,TRBV7-2,CASSLRLAGDSETQYF,TGTGCCAGCAGCTTAAGACTAGCGGGAGATTCGGAGACCCAGTACTTC
TRBD2,TRBJ2-2,15,medium-sized,TRBV4-3,CASSRTSAYTGELFF,TGCGCCAGCAGCAGGACTAGCGCCTACACCGGGGAGCTGTTTTTT
TRBD2,TRBJ2-3,15,.,TRBV6-5,CASSRSGRATDTQYF,TGTGCCAGCAGTCGTAGCGGGAGGGCGACAGATACGCAGTATTTT
.,TRBJ2-1,14,.,TRBV11-2,CASSLRDSYNEQFF,TGTGCCAGCAGCTTGAGGGACTCCTACAATGAGCAGTTCTTC
TRBD1,TRBJ1-1,16,.,TRBV4-2,CASSFVPGQGNTEAFF,TGTGCCAGCAGCTTTGTCCCGGGACAGGGGAACACTGAAGCTTTCTTT
.,TRBJ2-1,13,.,TRBV25-1,CATLGVQYNEQFF,TGTGCTACCCTCGGGGTCCAATACAATGAGCAGTTCTTC